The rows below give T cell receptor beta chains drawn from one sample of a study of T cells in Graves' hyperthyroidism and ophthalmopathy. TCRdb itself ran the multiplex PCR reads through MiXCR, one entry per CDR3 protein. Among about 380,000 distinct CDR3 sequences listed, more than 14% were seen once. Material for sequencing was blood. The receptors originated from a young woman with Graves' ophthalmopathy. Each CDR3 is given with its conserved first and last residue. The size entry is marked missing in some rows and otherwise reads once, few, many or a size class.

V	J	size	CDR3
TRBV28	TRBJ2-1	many	CASSPGTSGVPITMKKQFF
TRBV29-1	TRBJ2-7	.	CSVGTGPYEQYF
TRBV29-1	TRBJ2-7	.	CSGWGSIAYELYF
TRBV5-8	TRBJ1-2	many	CASSSEINYGYTF
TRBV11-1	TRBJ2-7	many	CASSFNLRGSLEQYF
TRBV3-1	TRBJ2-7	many	CASSQVASYEQYF
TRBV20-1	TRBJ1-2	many	CSARDFSDDGTGYTF
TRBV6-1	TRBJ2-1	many	CASSFAGGDSKQFF
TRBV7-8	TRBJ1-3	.	CASNGPHIGDTIYF
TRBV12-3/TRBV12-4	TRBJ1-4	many	CASSPGRGKLFF
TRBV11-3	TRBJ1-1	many	CASSLLEGGVTEAFF
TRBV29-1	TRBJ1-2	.	CSVDQGKYGYTF
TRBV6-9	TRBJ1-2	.	CASSTRTGQGYYGYTF
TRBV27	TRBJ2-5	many	CASSAGLGVQETQYF
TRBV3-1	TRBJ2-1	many	CASSQALLGQGAFGNEQFF
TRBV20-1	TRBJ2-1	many	CSARDYASRPQFF
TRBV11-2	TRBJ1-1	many	CASSLVEAGPAFF
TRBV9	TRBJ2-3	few	CASSVAGRDTQYF
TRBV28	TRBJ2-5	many	CASSLYRGGAFLSQYF
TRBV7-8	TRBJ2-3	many	CASSLVVAGGLSTDTQYF
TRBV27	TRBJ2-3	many	CASSFSGARITDTQYF
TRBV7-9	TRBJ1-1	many	CASSLEGATEAFF
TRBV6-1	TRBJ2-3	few	CASSGPGQSSSTDTQYF
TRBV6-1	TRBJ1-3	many	CASSEWTGPYTIYF
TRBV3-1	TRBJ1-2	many	CASSGRNYGYTF
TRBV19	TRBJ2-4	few	CASSITGTNIQYF
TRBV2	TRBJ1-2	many	CASRTGDYGYTF
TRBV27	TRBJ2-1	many	CASGSGRDPYNEQFF